This TCR beta chain was recorded in a study of CD8+CD57+ T cells in acquired aplastic anemia. In the study overall: Sorted CD4+ and CD8+ cells gave an average of roughly 3.2 ug of DNA. The study's findings and limits: Patients and controls turned out to have twenty-nine CD8+ CDR3 sequences in common. The study found no significant CD8+ Simpson's diversity difference between patients and controls.

Sequencing involved patients with CD8+CD57+ cell expansion previously shown by flow cytometry. Genomic DNA, serving as template, underwent TCR beta VDJ and CDR3 profiling. TCRdb re-called the reads through MiXCR, storing one row per CDR3 protein. Of 150,000 or so distinct CDR3 sequences in the sample, about 50% were seen once. CDR3 length equals 15 residues. Germline CDR1 and CDR2: MNHNS and SASEGT. Notes on this clonotype: What it binds is not known. An end of the junction does not agree with germline; a read error may underlie this.

The source is a human donor with aplastic anemia. The sequenced material came from sorted CD4+, CD8+, or CD8+CD57+ T cells (not recorded which) from PBMCs. V is TRBV6-1 and J is TRBJ1-5, with TRBD1 matching 8 bases. CDR3 in DNA: TGTGCCAGCAGCCGGACAGGGTCTGGAAATCGGCCCCAGCATTTT. Amino acid sequence: CASSRTGSGNRPQHF.